This passage covers 11 T cell receptor beta chains from one sample sequenced in a study of CD8+CD57+ T cells in acquired aplastic anemia. The template for TCR beta VDJ and CDR3 sequence profiling was genomic DNA. TCRdb called the reads again in MiXCR, with one record for every CDR3 protein. The sample records 200,000 to 250,000 distinct CDR3 sequences, around 60% being singletons. Sequencing was carried out using sorted CD4+, CD8+, or CD8+CD57+ T cells (not recorded which) from PBMCs. All receptors come from a human donor in good health.

The chain carries TRBV25-1 and TRBJ2-3; D not resolved. The CDR3 contains 13 residues. Trimming removed 3 bases from V and 2 bases from J, with 6 bases in between. Germline assignment: CDR1 MGHDK and CDR2 SYGVNS. The CDR3 nucleotides are TGTGCCAGCAGTGAGAGAACCACAGATACGCAGTATTTT. Protein product: CASSERTTDTQYF.

This clonotype was seen at least ten times. CDR3: CSARDLSGGARSYEQYF. CDR3 sequence (DNA): TGCAGTGCTAGAGATCTAAGCGGGGGAGCCCGTTCCTACGAGCAGTACTTC. The gene calls are TRBV20-1 and TRBJ2-7; the match to TRBD2 covers 8 bases. The germline CDR1 and CDR2 sequences are DFQATT and SNEGSKA (reference sequence). The CDR3 contains 17 residues. Trimming cost V 0 bases and J 1 base; bases outside gene matches: 11.

The DNA for the CDR3 is TGTGCCATCAGTAAGACTAGCGGAAAAGACAATGAGCAGTTCTTC. It specifies CAISKTSGKDNEQFF. The chain joins TRBV10-3 to TRBJ2-1; 9 positions match TRBD2. CDR3 length equals 15 residues. J was trimmed by 5 bases and V by 5 bases; bases with no gene match: 7. CDR1 is ENHRY and CDR2 is SYGVKD in the germline V gene.

This rearrangement joins TRBV29-1 to TRBJ2-3; 10 nucleotides agree with TRBD2. V trimming: 1 base; J trimming: 6 bases; junction bases outside the gene matches: 7. This CDR3 is built from 15 residues. Germline CDR1 is SQVTM and CDR2 is ANQGSEA. CDR3 coding DNA: TGCAGCGTTGAAGCAGCGGGAGGGCCAATGGATACGCAGTATTTT. Translating it yields CSVEAAGGPMDTQYF.

The sample holds one count of this clonotype. V and J are TRBV7-2 and TRBJ2-7; 9 nucleotides align to TRBD2. Germline CDR1 SGHTA, CDR2 FQGNSA. CDR3 length equals 15 residues. With 1 base clipped from V and 5 bases from J, the junction kept 6 bases outside the gene matches. CDR3 in amino acids: CASSLVGAGGHEQYF. CDR3 nucleotides: TGTGCCAGCAGCTTAGTTGGAGCGGGGGGACACGAGCAGTACTTC.

The J gene is TRBJ2-6, the V gene TRBV7-8; perhaps TRBD1 as D (6 bases). V was cut by 6 bases and J by 0 bases, with 18 bases left in between. Germline V CDR1 and CDR2: SGHVS, FQNEAQ. The CDR3 extends over 18 amino acids. CDR3 DNA sequence: TGTGCCAGCAGAGGCAACAGGGCCCTACTCTCTGGGGCCAACGTCCTGACTTTC. Translation gives CASRGNRALLSGANVLTF. Full variable domain (rest looked up from reference TRBV7-8 and TRBJ2-6): GAGVSQSPRYKVAKRGQDVALRCDPISGHVSLFWYQQALGQGPEFLTYFQNEAQLDKSGLPSDRFFAERPEGSVSTLKIQRTQQEDSAVYLCASRGNRALLSGANVLTFGAGSRLTVL.

The chain is built from TRBV20-1 and TRBJ2-7, with 7 bases that match TRBD2. The V and J ends lost 5 bases and 0 bases, in that order; junction bases with no gene match: 4. Germline CDR1 is DFQATT and CDR2 is SNEGSKA (reference sequence). The CDR3 consists of 13 residues. This CDR3 reads CSAPGRSSYEQYF. DNA for the CDR3: TGCAGTGCTCCCGGGAGGAGCTCCTACGAGCAGTACTTC.

Worth noting for this clonotype: This may arise from a read error, as a much more abundant clone is one base away. The chain uses TRBV27 and TRBJ2-7; TRBD1 might be the D (6 bases). The CDR3 contains 14 residues. V was shortened by 8 bases and J by 4 bases, with 18 bases between the two germline ends. CDR1 is MNHEY, CDR2 SMNVEV, per germline (reference sequence). The CDR3 loop reads CASGVGTHPYEQYF. CDR3 DNA: TGTGCCAGCGGAGTAGGGACACACCCTTACGAGCAGTACTTC.

The sample holds a few counts of this clonotype. V is TRBV7-9 and J is TRBJ1-6, with a possible D match to TRBD1 (6 bases). Trimming stripped 5 bases from V and 6 bases from J, with 14 bases between. Germline assignment: CDR1 SEHNR and CDR2 FQNEAQ (reference sequence). There are 15 residues in the CDR3. The CDR3 nucleotides read TGTGCCAGCAGCCCCGGAGGGACACCTAATTCACCCCTCCACTTT. Amino acid sequence: CASSPGGTPNSPLHF.

Ten or more counts support this clonotype. The V and J genes are TRBV4-3 and TRBJ2-5; D is uncertain. This CDR3 spans 13 amino acids. CDR1 is LGHNA, CDR2 YSLEER, per germline. The V end lost 11 bases, the J end lost 2 bases, and 15 bases lay between the germline ends. In DNA, the CDR3 is TGCGCCTCCAGTGTTTCAGAACAAGAGACCCAGTACTTC. Protein sequence: CASSVSEQETQYF.

This clonotype was observed many times. The V and J genes are TRBV9 and TRBJ2-1; TRBD1 aligns across 7 bases. The CDR3 extends over 14 amino acids. From germline, CDR1 is SGDLS and CDR2 YYNGEE. Unmatched junction bases numbered 6, after V lost 0 bases and J lost 9 bases. In DNA form, the CDR3 reads TGTGCCAGCAGCGTAGGCCAGGGGGTAGGTGAGCAGTTCTTC. Translating it yields CASSVGQGVGEQFF.